Sequencing of this T cell receptor beta chain was carried out in a study of control samples from healthy donors and cancer patients. Using immunoSEQ multiplex PCR, the repertoire was profiled, and TCRdb retains in-frame clones only, with some absent. The sample includes some 200,000 clones, 85% to 95% of them seen just once. The germline CDR1 and CDR2 sequences are MNHNS and SASEGT. The CDR3 consists of 16 residues. V trimming: 4 bases; J trimming: 0 bases; junction bases outside the gene matches: 1. The sample was blood. The clonotype was recovered from a man over 45 in good health. The V call is TRBV6-1, the J call TRBJ1-6; 9 positions match TRBD1. CDR3 protein: CASSGTGASYNSPLHF. The DNA of the CDR3 is TGTGCCAGCAGTGGGACAGGGGCCTCCTATAATTCACCCCTCCACTTT.